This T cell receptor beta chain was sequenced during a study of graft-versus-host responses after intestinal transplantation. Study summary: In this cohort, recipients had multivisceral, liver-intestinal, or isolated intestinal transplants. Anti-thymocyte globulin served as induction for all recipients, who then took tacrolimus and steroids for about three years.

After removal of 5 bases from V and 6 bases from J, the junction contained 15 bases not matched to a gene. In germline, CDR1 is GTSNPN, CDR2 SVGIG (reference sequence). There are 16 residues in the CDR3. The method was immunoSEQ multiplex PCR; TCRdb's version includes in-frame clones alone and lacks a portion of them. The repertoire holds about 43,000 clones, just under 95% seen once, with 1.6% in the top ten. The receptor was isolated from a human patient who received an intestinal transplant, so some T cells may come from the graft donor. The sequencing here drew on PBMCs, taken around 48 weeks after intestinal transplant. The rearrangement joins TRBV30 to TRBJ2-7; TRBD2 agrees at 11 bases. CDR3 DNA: TGTGCCTGGGCCTCCCTTACTAGCGGGAGTTCAGGCGAGCAGTACTTC. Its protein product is CAWASLTSGSSGEQYF.